These 22 T cell receptor beta chains originate from one sample sequenced in a study of HIV-infected patients and healthy controls. Approximately 500 ng RNA was reverse transcribed with alpha and beta constant-region primers. Separate chain-specific third strand synthesis with multiplexing indices produced the alpha and beta libraries. TCRdb redid the calling of the 5' RACE reads with MiXCR, one entry per CDR3 protein. The data contain roughly 3,900 distinct CDR3 sequences, roughly 9% of them singletons. Follow-up blood was drawn about 14 weeks, roughly three months, after antiretroviral therapy began. The repertoire came from unfractionated whole blood and reflected all unsorted peripheral T cells. The material sequenced was blood, taken during antiretroviral therapy. These receptors were obtained from an adult with HIV infection.

A few counts support this clonotype. The rearrangement joins TRBV4-1 to TRBJ2-3, with 8 bases matching TRBD2. The CDR3 loop spans 19 amino acids. Per the germline V gene, CDR1 is MGHRA and CDR2 is YSYEKL. V shed 2 bases, J shed 0 bases, and the junction held 13 bases outside the gene matches. CDR3 in DNA: TGCGCCAGCAGCCAACCGATGGGCCGACTAGCGTCTAGCACAGATACGCAGTATTTT. Its protein product is CASSQPMGRLASSTDTQYF.

This clonotype was recorded at least ten times. The V and J genes are TRBV7-8 and TRBJ2-1; D is uncertain. Trimming took off 1 base at V and 6 bases at J, with 22 bases between the two ends. Germline V gene sequence: CDR1 SGHVS, CDR2 FQNEAQ. CDR3 length: 18 amino acids. The CDR3 is CASSLEPRRSPHSNEQFF. The CDR3 DNA reads TGTGCCAGCAGCTTAGAACCGCGGCGGAGCCCACATAGCAATGAGCAGTTCTTC.

V and J are TRBV29-1 and TRBJ2-2; 7 bases are shared with TRBD1. V lost 7 bases and J lost 0; bases outside the gene matches: 5. Germline CDR1 SQVTM, CDR2 ANQGSEA. CDR3 length equals 14 residues. The CDR3 spells CSAEQGSNTGELFF. For the CDR3, the DNA is TGCAGCGCAGAACAGGGGTCGAACACCGGGGAGCTGTTTTTT.

By share, this clonotype counts as medium-sized. The chain is built from TRBV7-8 and TRBJ1-1, with unresolved D. CDR1 SGHVS and CDR2 FQNEAQ come from the germline V gene. CDR3 length: 13 amino acids. Trimming took off 5 bases at V and 0 bases at J, with 7 bases between the two ends. Here the CDR3 reads CASSNNLNTEAFF. CDR3 DNA: TGTGCCAGCAGCAATAACTTGAACACTGAAGCTTTCTTT.

By proportion, this clonotype is medium-sized (0.01 to 0.1%). The genes are TRBV20-1 and TRBJ1-6; TRBD1 is a possible D gene (5 bases). Trimming removed 3 bases from V and 6 bases from J, with 9 bases in between. This CDR3 region has 13 residues. Germline V gene sequence: CDR1 DFQATT, CDR2 SNEGSKA (reference sequence). CDR3 sequence (DNA): TGCAGTGCTAGCGGGGACCTTAATTCACCCCTCCACTTT. Translating gives CSASGDLNSPLHF.

The sample holds many counts of this clonotype. The chain uses TRBV5-5 and TRBJ2-3, with TRBD1 matching 8 bases. Germline CDR1 is SGHKS and CDR2 is YYEKEE (reference sequence). The CDR3 is 14 residues long. V shed 3 bases, J shed 5 bases, and the junction held 5 bases outside the gene matches. As DNA, the CDR3 is TGTGCCAGCAGCTGGGGGACAGGCCGAGATACGCAGTATTTT. It yields the protein CASSWGTGRDTQYF.

This clonotype ranks as medium-sized. The chain has TRBV4-1 and TRBJ2-7; D possibly corresponds to TRBD2 (6 bases). The CDR3 length is 14 residues. V lost 4 bases to trimming and J lost 5 bases, with 15 bases between them. Germline V gene lookup returns CDR1 MGHRA and CDR2 YSYEKL. CDR3 sequence: CASSLRDSPDEQYF. The CDR3 DNA follows: TGCGCCAGCAGCCTACGGGACTCCCCGGACGAGCAGTACTTC.

This clonotype was detected many times. The rearrangement uses TRBV6-5 and TRBJ1-3; 8 bases agree with TRBD1. In germline, CDR1 is MNHEY, CDR2 SVGAGI. V shed 5 bases and J 2 bases; nucleotides not matched to a gene: 5. CDR3 length: 15 amino acids. CDR3 DNA sequence: TGTGCCAGCAGTCCTGGACAGGGCGCTGGAAACACCATATATTTT. Its translation: CASSPGQGAGNTIYF.

Within the sample, this clonotype is medium-sized. The CDR3 region is CASRGGGLSYEQYF. Here the CDR3 DNA reads TGTGCCAGCAGAGGGGGGGGGCTCTCCTACGAGCAGTACTTC. The chain recombines TRBV2 with TRBJ2-7; weak D call: TRBD2 (7 bases). Germline loops: CDR1 SNHLY, CDR2 FYNNEI. V dropped 6 bases and J dropped 0 bases, with 12 bases sitting between them. The CDR3 has 14 amino acids.

This chain joins TRBV12-3 or TRBV12-4 and TRBJ2-3; D is perhaps TRBD1 (5 bases). Trimming removed 5 bases at V and 4 bases at J, with 13 bases between. The CDR3 runs 14 residues. DNA of the CDR3: TGTGCCAGCAGTACAGACAGTTATCCAGATACGCAGTATTTT. It codes for CASSTDSYPDTQYF.

By share of the sample, this clonotype is medium-sized (0.01 to 0.1%). J is TRBJ1-6 and V is TRBV7-2, with a possible D match to TRBD1 (5 bases). This CDR3 has 17 residues. Deletions cut 2 bases from V and 4 bases from J, with 15 bases between. Per germline, CDR1 SGHTA and CDR2 FQGNSA. CDR3 bases: TGTGCCAGCAGCTTAACAGGACCCTCCTCGTATAATTCACCCCTCCACTTT. Its translation is CASSLTGPSSYNSPLHF.

By its share, this clonotype is medium-sized. The rearrangement joins TRBV20-1 to TRBJ1-5; weak D call: TRBD1 (6 bases). Trimming took off 3 bases at V and 7 bases at J, with 19 bases between the two ends. CDR3 length: 15 amino acids. From germline, CDR1 is DFQATT and CDR2 SNEGSKA (reference sequence). The CDR3 reads CSASPQGPNGQPQHF. In DNA, the CDR3 is TGCAGTGCTAGTCCCCAGGGGCCAAATGGACAGCCCCAGCATTTT.

This clonotype is termed medium-sized (0.01 to 0.1%). The rearrangement uses TRBV20-1 and TRBJ1-1; D unclear. This CDR3 has 12 amino acids. Germline assignment: CDR1 DFQATT and CDR2 SNEGSKA (reference sequence). Trimming took off 2 bases at V and 5 bases at J, with 9 bases between the two ends. Written as DNA, the CDR3 is TGCAGTGCTAGATTCCTGGGGACTGAAGCTTTCTTT. The encoded protein is CSARFLGTEAFF.

This clonotype was seen ten or more times. V and J are TRBV20-1 and TRBJ1-5, with TRBD1 identical over 7 bases. Germline CDR1 DFQATT, CDR2 SNEGSKA (reference sequence). This CDR3 is 14 amino acids long. The junction had 0 bases not matched to a gene; V was cut back by 1 base and J by 0 bases. In DNA form, the CDR3 reads TGCAGTGCTAGAGCAGGGGGTAGCAATCAGCCCCAGCATTTT. This gives the protein CSARAGGSNQPQHF.

This clonotype is medium-sized. The chain carries TRBV2 and TRBJ2-7, with D unclear. V lost 3 bases to trimming and J lost 2 bases, with 8 bases between them. Germline V gene lookup returns CDR1 SNHLY and CDR2 FYNNEI. The CDR3 is 13 residues long. CDR3 nucleotide sequence: TGTGCCAGCAGTGAGGACGGACCCTACGAGCAGTACTTC. It specifies CASSEDGPYEQYF.

In its sample, this clonotype is medium-sized. V usage is TRBV20-1 and J usage is TRBJ1-1; 7 bases agree with TRBD1. CDR3 length: 12 residues. Germline values: CDR1 DFQATT, CDR2 SNEGSKA (reference sequence). The trim removed 7 bases at V and 5 bases at J, leaving 7 bases unmatched. The chain's CDR3 is CSVRMTGTEAFF. The DNA of the CDR3 is TGCAGTGTAAGAATGACAGGGACTGAAGCTTTCTTT.

By share of the sample, this clonotype is medium-sized (0.01 to 0.1%). The chain employs TRBV7-2 and TRBJ2-1, with D perhaps TRBD1 (6 bases). The CDR3 has 13 residues. Trimming pared 4 bases from V and 7 bases from J, leaving 11 bases between. CDR1 is SGHTA, CDR2 FQGNSA, per germline. The CDR3 nucleotides read TGTGCCAGCAGCTCAACAGGGCAGAATGAGCAGTTCTTC. Translating gives CASSSTGQNEQFF.

This clonotype is large in the sample. The chain employs TRBV7-8 and TRBJ1-5; a possible D gene is TRBD1 (6 bases). This CDR3 comprises 15 residues. Trimming took 1 base from V and 4 from J, leaving 11 bases between them. Germline CDR1 reads SGHVS; CDR2 reads FQNEAQ. The CDR3: CASSLGGAQNQPQHF. CDR3 sequence (DNA): TGTGCCAGCAGCTTAGGGGGGGCCCAAAATCAGCCCCAGCATTTT.

This clonotype is categorized as medium-sized (0.01 to 0.1%). This sequence joins TRBV5-6 and TRBJ2-3; D is possibly TRBD1 or TRBD2 (5 bases each). The CDR3 has 16 amino acids. Germline V lookup: CDR1 SGHDT, CDR2 YYEEEE. V dropped 0 bases and J dropped 2 bases, with 13 bases sitting between them. CDR3 protein: CASSLGPGRNTDTQYF. The DNA of the CDR3 is TGTGCCAGCAGCTTGGGTCCGGGGCGAAACACAGATACGCAGTATTTT.

This clonotype has just one count. The chain couples TRBV7-2 to TRBJ1-2; 8 nucleotides agree with TRBD1. From germline, CDR1 is SGHTA and CDR2 FQGNSA. The CDR3 has 14 amino acids. Losses at the gene ends were 5 bases for V and 2 bases for J; bases not matched to a gene: 4. CDR3 DNA: TGTGCCAGCAGCCCGTGGACAGGGAACTATGGCTACACCTTC. It specifies CASSPWTGNYGYTF.

This clonotype was seen a handful of times. The V gene is TRBV9, the J gene TRBJ2-5, with 9 bases identical to TRBD2. J gave up 4 bases and V 0 bases, and 7 bases lay outside the gene matches. In germline, CDR1 is SGDLS, CDR2 YYNGEE. The CDR3 length is 16 residues. The CDR3 reads CASSVGSAGGSETQYF. The CDR3 DNA follows: TGTGCCAGCAGCGTAGGGTCAGCGGGGGGATCAGAGACCCAGTACTTC.

Judged by abundance, this clonotype is medium-sized (0.01 to 0.1%). The CDR3 spells CASTSLLRYRASNTEAFF. CDR3 nucleotides: TGTGCCAGTACTTCCTTACTACGATACAGAGCTTCGAACACTGAAGCTTTCTTT. V is TRBV19 and J is TRBJ1-1; unclear D gene. V lost 7 bases, J lost 1 base, and 25 bases lay in between. Germline values: CDR1 LNHDA, CDR2 SQIVND (reference sequence). CDR3 length equals 18 residues.